Sequencing of this T cell receptor (beta chain) was carried out in a study of blood T cells in healthy people across ages. There are 12 residues in the CDR3. Germline V gives CDR1 MNHNY, CDR2 SVGAGI (reference sequence). A second PCR, run for about 7 to 11 cycles, used a sample-barcoded 5' primer plus a J-beta primer mix. TCRdb re-analysed the 5' RACE reads in MiXCR, keeping a single row per CDR3 protein. Of 600,000 to 900,000 distinct CDR3 sequences in the sample, 20% to 30% were seen once. Another study also made use of these data, one on T cells of mothers and their children. From that study: For related and unrelated pairs alike, thymic selection shapes TCR recombination output similarly.

The V gene is TRBV6-6, the J gene TRBJ2-1; the match to TRBD1 covers 8 bases. The J call may be incorrect, as the DNA end agrees better with TRBJ2-7. The sequencing input was blood. This clonotype was obtained from a boy between 5 and 17 years old in good health. The CDR3 region is CASSPGQGPQYF. CDR3 coding DNA: TGTGCCAGCAGTCCCGGACAGGGCCCACAGTACTTC.